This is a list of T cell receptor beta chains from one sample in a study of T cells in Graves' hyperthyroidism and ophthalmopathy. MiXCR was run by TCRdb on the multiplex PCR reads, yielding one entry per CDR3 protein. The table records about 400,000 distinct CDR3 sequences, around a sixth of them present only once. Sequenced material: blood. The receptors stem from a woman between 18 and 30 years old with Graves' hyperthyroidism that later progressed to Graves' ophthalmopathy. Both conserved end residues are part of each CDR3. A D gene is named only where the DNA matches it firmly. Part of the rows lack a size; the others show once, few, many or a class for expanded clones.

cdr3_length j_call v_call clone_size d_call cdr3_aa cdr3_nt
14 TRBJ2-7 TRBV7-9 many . CASSLDRISYEQYF TGTGCCAGCAGCCTCGACCGGATCTCCTACGAGCAGTACTTC
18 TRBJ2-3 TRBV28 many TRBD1 CASSTAWLTGQGTDTQYF TGTGCCAGCAGTACTGCTTGGTTAACGGGACAGGGCACAGATACGCAGTATTTT
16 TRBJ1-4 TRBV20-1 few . CSARGAGGRGNEKLFF TGCAGTGCTAGAGGGGCGGGGGGAAGGGGTAATGAAAAACTGTTTTTT
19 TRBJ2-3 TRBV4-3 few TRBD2 CASSQDWGGLAGAADTQYF TGCGCCAGCAGCCAAGACTGGGGGGGTCTAGCGGGAGCCGCAGATACGCAGTATTTT
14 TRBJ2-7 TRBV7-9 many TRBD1 CASSLVGQGSEQYF TGTGCCAGCAGCTTAGTCGGACAGGGAAGCGAGCAGTACTTC
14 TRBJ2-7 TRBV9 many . CASSVALSSYEQYF TGTGCCAGCAGCGTAGCTCTTAGCTCCTACGAGCAGTACTTC
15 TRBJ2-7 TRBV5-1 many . CASSFDRGPTYEQYF TGCGCCAGCAGCTTTGACCGGGGCCCAACCTACGAGCAGTACTTC
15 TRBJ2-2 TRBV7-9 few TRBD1 CASSTGTGTTGELFF TGTGCCAGCAGTACCGGGACAGGGACCACCGGGGAGCTGTTTTTT
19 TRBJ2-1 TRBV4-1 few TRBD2 CASSQEIGTSGLSYNEQFF TGCGCCAGCAGCCAAGAAATAGGGACTAGCGGGTTATCCTACAATGAGCAGTTCTTC
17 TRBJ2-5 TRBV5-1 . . CASSSAGGGRAEETQYF TGCGCCAGCAGCTCAGCAGGGGGCGGGAGGGCCGAGGAGACCCAGTACTTC
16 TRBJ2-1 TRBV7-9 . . CASSLGDVISYNEQFF TGTGCCAGCAGCCTCGGAGATGTAATCTCCTACAATGAGCAGTTCTTC
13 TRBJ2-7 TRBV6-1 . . CASSRDWNYEQYF TGTGCCAGCAGCCGTGACTGGAACTACGAGCAGTACTTC
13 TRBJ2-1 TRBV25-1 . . CASSEGSRDEQFF TGTGCCAGCAGTGAAGGTAGCAGGGATGAGCAGTTCTTC
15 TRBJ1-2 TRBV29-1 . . CSVEDLAVGNYGYTF TGCAGCGTTGAAGATCTGGCGGTGGGTAACTATGGCTACACCTTC
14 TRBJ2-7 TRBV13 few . CASSPRRKAYEQYF TGTGCCAGCAGCCCTCGCCGAAAAGCCTACGAGCAGTACTTC
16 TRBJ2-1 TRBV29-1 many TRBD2 CSVEGLAGRSYNEQFF TGCAGCGTTGAAGGACTAGCGGGCCGCTCCTACAATGAGCAGTTCTTC
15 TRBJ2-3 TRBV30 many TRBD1 CAWSVGTGGEDTQYF TGTGCCTGGAGTGTGGGGACAGGGGGCGAAGATACGCAGTATTTT
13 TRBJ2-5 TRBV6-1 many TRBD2 CASGLRERETQYF TGTGCCAGCGGGCTGCGGGAGCGAGAGACCCAGTACTTC
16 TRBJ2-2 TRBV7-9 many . CASSLVRQANTGELFF TGTGCCAGCAGCTTAGTACGACAGGCGAACACCGGGGAGCTGTTTTTT
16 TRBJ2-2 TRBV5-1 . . CASSFRGGRDTGELFF TGCGCCAGCAGCTTTCGCGGGGGCAGGGACACCGGGGAGCTGTTTTTT
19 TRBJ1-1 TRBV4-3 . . CASSPLYGYAILPNTEAFF TGCGCCAGCAGCCCTCTATACGGGTATGCCATCCTCCCGAACACTGAAGCTTTCTTT
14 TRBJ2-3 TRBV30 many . CAWSVLAPTDTQYF TGTGCCTGGAGTGTTTTAGCACCCACAGATACGCAGTATTTT
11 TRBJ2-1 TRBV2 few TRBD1 CASSGQGVRFF TGTGCCAGCAGTGGACAGGGGGTCCGGTTCTTC
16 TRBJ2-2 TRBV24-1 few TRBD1 CATSDPDRTNTGELFF TGTGCCACCAGTGATCCGGACAGGACAAACACCGGGGAGCTGTTTTTT
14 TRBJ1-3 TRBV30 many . CAWSVLGAGNTIYF TGTGCCTGGAGTGTATTGGGGGCAGGAAACACCATATATTTT
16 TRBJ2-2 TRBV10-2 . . CASSPDSRSSTGGLVF TGCGCCAGCAGTCCGGACTCAAGGTCAAGTACCGGGGGGCTGGTTTTT
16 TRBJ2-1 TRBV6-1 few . CASSGVRELAYNEQFF TGTGCCAGCAGTGGGGTAAGGGAGTTGGCCTACAATGAGCAGTTCTTC
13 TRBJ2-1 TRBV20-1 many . CSARVPERNEQFF TGCAGTGCTAGAGTGCCAGAAAGAAATGAGCAGTTCTTC
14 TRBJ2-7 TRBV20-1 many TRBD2 CSAMEREGIYEQYF TGCAGTGCTATGGAGCGGGAGGGCATCTACGAGCAGTACTTC
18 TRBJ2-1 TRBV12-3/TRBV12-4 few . CASSDPEGGRGPYNEQFF TGTGCCAGCAGTGACCCCGAGGGGGGTAGAGGGCCATACAATGAGCAGTTCTTC
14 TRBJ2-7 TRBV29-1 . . CSVPVGGNSPEQYF TGCAGCGTCCCGGTCGGGGGAAATTCGCCCGAGCAGTACTTC
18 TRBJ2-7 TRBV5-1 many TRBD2 CASSSPPGLAVSSYEQYF TGCGCCAGCAGCTCACCGCCGGGACTAGCGGTGAGCTCCTACGAGCAGTACTTC
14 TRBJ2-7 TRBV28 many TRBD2 CASSWGAGGDEQYF TGTGCCAGCAGTTGGGGAGCGGGGGGGGACGAGCAGTACTTC
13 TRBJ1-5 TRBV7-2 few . CASSPGTFQPQHF TGTGCCAGCAGCCCCGGGACCTTTCAGCCCCAGCATTTT
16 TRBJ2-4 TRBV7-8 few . CASSLAARRAKNIQYF TGTGCCAGCAGCTTAGCGGCCAGGAGGGCCAAAAACATTCAGTACTTC
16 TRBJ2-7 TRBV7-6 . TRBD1 CASSLEGQGFSYEQYF TGTGCCAGCAGCTTAGAGGGACAGGGTTTCTCCTACGAGCAGTACTTC
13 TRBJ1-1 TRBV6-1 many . CASREGRNTEAFF TGTGCCAGTCGCGAGGGGAGAAACACTGAAGCTTTCTTT
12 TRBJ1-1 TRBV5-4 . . CASSSSQGEAFF TGTGCCAGCAGCTCTTCACAGGGTGAAGCTTTCTTT